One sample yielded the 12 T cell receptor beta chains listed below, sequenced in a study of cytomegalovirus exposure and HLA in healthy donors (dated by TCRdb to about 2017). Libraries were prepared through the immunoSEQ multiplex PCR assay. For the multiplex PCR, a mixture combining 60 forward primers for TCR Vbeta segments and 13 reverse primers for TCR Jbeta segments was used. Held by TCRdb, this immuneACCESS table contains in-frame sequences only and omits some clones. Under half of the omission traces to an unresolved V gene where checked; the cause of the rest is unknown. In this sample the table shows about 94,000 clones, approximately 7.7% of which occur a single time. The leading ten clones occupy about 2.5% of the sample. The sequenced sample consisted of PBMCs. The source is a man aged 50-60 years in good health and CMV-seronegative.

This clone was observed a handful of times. The CDR3 coding sequence is TGTGCCAGCCAGGGACAGGGGGCTTATGGGGCCAACGTCCTGACTTTC. This codes for CASQGQGAYGANVLTF. The genes are TRBV5-4 and TRBJ2-6, with 12 bases matching TRBD1. V shed 7 bases and J 3 bases; nucleotides not matched to a gene: 5. The CDR3 is made up of 16 amino acids. Germline loops: CDR1 SGHNT, CDR2 YYREEE (reference sequence).

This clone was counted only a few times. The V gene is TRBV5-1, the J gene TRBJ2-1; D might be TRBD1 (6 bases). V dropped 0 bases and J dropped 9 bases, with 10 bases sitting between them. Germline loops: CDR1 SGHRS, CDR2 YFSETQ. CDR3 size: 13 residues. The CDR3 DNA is TGCGCCAGCAGCTTGGTGGGGGCAGGTGAGCAGTTCTTC. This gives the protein CASSLVGAGEQFF.

CDR3 sequence (DNA): TGTGCCTGGAGGAGGGCGGGAGGGCTTGAGCAGTACTTC. It is translated as CAWRRAGGLEQYF. The chain carries TRBV30 and TRBJ2-7; 9 bases match TRBD2. The CDR3 has 13 amino acids. Germline CDR1 GTSNPN, CDR2 SVGIG (reference sequence). Losses at the gene ends were 3 bases for V and 7 bases for J; bases not matched to a gene: 7.

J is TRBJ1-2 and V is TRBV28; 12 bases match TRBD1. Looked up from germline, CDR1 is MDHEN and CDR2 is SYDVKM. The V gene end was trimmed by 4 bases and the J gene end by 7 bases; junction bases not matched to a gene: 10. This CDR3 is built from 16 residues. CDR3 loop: CASSSGTGGMMGGYTF. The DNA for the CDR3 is TGTGCCAGCAGTTCCGGGACAGGGGGCATGATGGGTGGCTACACCTTC.

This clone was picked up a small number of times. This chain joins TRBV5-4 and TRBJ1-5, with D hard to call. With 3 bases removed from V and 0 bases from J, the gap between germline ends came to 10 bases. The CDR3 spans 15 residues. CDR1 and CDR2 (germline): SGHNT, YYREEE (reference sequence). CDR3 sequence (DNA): TGTGCCAGCAGCTGGGGAGGTAATAGCAATCAGCCCCAGCATTTT. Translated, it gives CASSWGGNSNQPQHF.

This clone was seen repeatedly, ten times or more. CDR3 coding DNA: TGTGCCAGCAGCCAAGTACAGGCAAACTACAATGAGCAGTTCTTC. Amino acids: CASSQVQANYNEQFF. V and J are TRBV14 and TRBJ2-1; tentatively, D is TRBD1 (5 bases). The germline V gene encodes CDR1 SGHDN and CDR2 FVKESK. Trimming stripped 1 base from V and 3 bases from J, with 10 bases between. This CDR3 has 15 amino acids.

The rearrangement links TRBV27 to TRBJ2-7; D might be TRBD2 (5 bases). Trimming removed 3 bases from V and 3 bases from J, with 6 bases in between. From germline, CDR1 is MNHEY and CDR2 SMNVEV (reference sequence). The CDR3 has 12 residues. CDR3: CASSFAGYEQYF. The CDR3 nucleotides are TGTGCCAGCAGTTTCGCGGGCTACGAGCAGTACTTC.

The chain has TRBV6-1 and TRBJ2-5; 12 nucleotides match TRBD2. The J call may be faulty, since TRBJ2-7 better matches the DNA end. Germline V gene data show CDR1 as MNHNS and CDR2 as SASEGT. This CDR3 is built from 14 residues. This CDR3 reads CASRTTSGSYEQYF. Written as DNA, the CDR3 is TGTGCCAGCAGAACGACTAGCGGGAGCTACGAGCAGTACTTC.

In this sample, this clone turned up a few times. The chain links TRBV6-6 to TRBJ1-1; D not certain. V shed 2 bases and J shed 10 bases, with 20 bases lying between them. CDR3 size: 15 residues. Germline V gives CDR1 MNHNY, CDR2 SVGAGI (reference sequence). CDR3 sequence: CASSYAVTEGGGAFF. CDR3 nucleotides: TGTGCCAGCAGTTACGCGGTTACTGAAGGTGGTGGAGCTTTCTTT.

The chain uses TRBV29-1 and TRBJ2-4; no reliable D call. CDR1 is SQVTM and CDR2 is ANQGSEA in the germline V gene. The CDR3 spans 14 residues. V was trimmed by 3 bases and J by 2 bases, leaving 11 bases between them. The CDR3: CSVESFYPKNIQYF. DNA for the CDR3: TGCAGCGTTGAGTCTTTCTACCCCAAAAACATTCAGTACTTC. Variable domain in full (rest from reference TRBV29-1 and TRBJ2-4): SAVISQKPSRDICQRGTSLTIQCQVDSQVTMMFWYRQQPGQSLTLIATANQGSEATYESGFVIDKFPISRPNLTFSTLTVSNMSPEDSSIYLCSVESFYPKNIQYFGAGTRLSVL.

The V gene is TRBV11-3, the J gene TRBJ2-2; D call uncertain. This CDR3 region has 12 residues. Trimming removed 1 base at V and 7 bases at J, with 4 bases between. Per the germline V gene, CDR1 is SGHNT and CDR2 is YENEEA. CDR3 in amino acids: CASSLAVGELFF. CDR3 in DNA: TGTGCCAGCAGCTTAGCCGTCGGGGAGCTGTTTTTT.

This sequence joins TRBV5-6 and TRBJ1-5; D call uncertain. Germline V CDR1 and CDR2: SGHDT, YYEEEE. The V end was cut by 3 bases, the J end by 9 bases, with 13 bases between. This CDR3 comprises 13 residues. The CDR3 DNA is TGTGCCAGCAGCTCCCCGCGGGGAGGGCCCCAGCATTTT. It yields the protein CASSSPRGGPQHF.